Below, 16 T cell receptor beta chains from the same sample are listed, as sequenced in a study of blood T cell repertoires in COVID-19. The table came from immunoSEQ multiplex PCR; TCRdb's copy has only in-frame clones and leaves some out. The sample consists of under 200,000 clones, around 85% of them appearing once. The source material was peripheral blood. These receptors were obtained from a woman aged 55-69 years with COVID-19, enrolled during active disease.

The chain carries TRBV6-5 and TRBJ1-5, with 10 nucleotides matching TRBD1. V gave up 6 bases and J gave up 6 bases; unmatched junction bases: 2. Germline V gene sequence: CDR1 MNHEY, CDR2 SVGAGI. The CDR3 contains 13 residues. CDR3 coding DNA: TGTGCCAGCAGGACAGGGGGCACTCAGCCCCAGCATTTT. Protein sequence: CASRTGGTQPQHF.

The chain employs TRBV19 and TRBJ1-1, with D maybe TRBD1 (5 bases). This CDR3 spans 15 amino acids. The germline V and J ends were trimmed by 2 bases and 5 bases, with 15 bases remaining between them. The germline V gene has CDR1 LNHDA and CDR2 SQIVND (reference sequence). The CDR3 nucleotides are TGTGCCAGTAGTATACCGGCAGGGTTGAGAACTGAAGCTTTCTTT. Its protein product is CASSIPAGLRTEAFF.

The table lists this clone with a few counts. The V call is TRBV24-1, the J call TRBJ2-5, with 9 bases that match TRBD1. J lost 5 bases, V lost 3 bases, and 6 bases had no gene match. Per the germline V gene, CDR1 is KGHDR and CDR2 is SFDVKD. The CDR3 spans 15 residues. As DNA, the CDR3 is TGTGCCACCAGTGATCTAACAGGGGGCGCGGAGACCCAGTACTTC. This gives the protein CATSDLTGGAETQYF.

CDR3 DNA: TGTGCCAGCAGCGCCCCTACCGGGGTCTCCTACAATGAGCAGTTCTTC. Protein: CASSAPTGVSYNEQFF. The genes are TRBV9 and TRBJ2-1, with D perhaps matching TRBD2 (5 bases). Deletions cut 3 bases from V and 0 bases from J, with 13 bases between. The length of the CDR3 is 16 residues. Looked up from germline, CDR1 is SGDLS and CDR2 is YYNGEE.

The chain has TRBV5-8 and TRBJ2-1, with D perhaps TRBD2 (5 bases). The V end was cut by 3 bases, the J end by 6 bases, with 13 bases between. The CDR3 runs to 14 residues. The germline CDR1 and CDR2 sequences are SGHTS and YDEGEE. In nucleotides, the CDR3 is TGTGCCAGCAGCTCCGGTAGCGTTTCCAATGAGCAGTTCTTC. The encoded protein is CASSSGSVSNEQFF. Full variable domain (remainder filled in from reference TRBV5-8 and TRBJ2-1): EAGVTQSPTHLIKTRGQQATLRCSPISGHTSVYWYQQALGLGLQFLLWYDEGEERNRGNFPPRFSGRQFPNYSSELNVNALELEDSALYLCASSSGSVSNEQFFGPGTRLTVL.

This chain connects TRBV6-5 to TRBJ2-5; 7 nucleotides align to TRBD1. V shed 5 bases and J 4 bases; nucleotides not matched to a gene: 10. Germline values: CDR1 MNHEY, CDR2 SVGAGI. CDR3 size: 15 residues. The CDR3 protein is CASSPQRGDRETQYF. For the CDR3, the DNA is TGTGCCAGCAGTCCCCAGAGAGGGGACAGAGAGACCCAGTACTTC.

The CDR3 sequence is CASRSQGALNTGELFF. The CDR3 bases are TGTGCCAGCAGGTCTCAGGGGGCCCTAAACACCGGGGAGCTGTTTTTT. The V gene is TRBV7-8, the J gene TRBJ2-2; 8 nucleotides align to TRBD1. Germline assignment: CDR1 SGHVS and CDR2 FQNEAQ. The trim removed 6 bases at V and 2 bases at J, leaving 8 bases unmatched. This CDR3 is 16 amino acids long.

The chain combines TRBV5-4 with TRBJ1-2, with D possibly being TRBD1 (5 bases). From germline, CDR1 is SGHNT and CDR2 YYREEE (reference sequence). CDR3 length equals 14 residues. Between the trimmed V and J ends, which lost 4 bases and 2 bases, there was a span of 12 bases. The CDR3 loop reads CASSPQGQNYGYTF. The CDR3 DNA reads TGTGCCAGCAGCCCCCAGGGCCAGAACTATGGCTACACCTTC.

The table lists this clone with a few counts. The genes are TRBV5-4 and TRBJ2-2, with 8 bases matching TRBD2. This CDR3 is 15 amino acids long. V shed 4 bases and J 4 bases; nucleotides not matched to a gene: 6. The V gene's germline CDR1 is SGHNT and CDR2 YYREEE (reference sequence). The CDR3 is CASSGGGRLTGELFF. The CDR3 nucleotides read TGTGCCAGCAGCGGGGGCGGGAGGCTCACCGGGGAGCTGTTTTTT.

The chain couples TRBV28 to TRBJ2-1, with 8 bases aligning to TRBD2. CDR1 MDHEN and CDR2 SYDVKM come from the germline V gene. Trimming took 6 bases from V and 4 from J; bases not matched to a gene: 5. CDR3 length: 14 amino acids. The CDR3 DNA reads TGTGCCAGCAGATCTAGCGGGCTTTACAATGAGCAGTTCTTC. Encoded protein: CASRSSGLYNEQFF.

The CDR3 nucleotides read TGTGCCAGCAGCCAAGATCTGGGCTTTGAGCAGTTCTTC. This encodes CASSQDLGFEQFF. This chain uses TRBV3-1 (or the pseudogene TRBV3-2) with TRBJ2-1; D is unclear. This CDR3 is built from 13 residues. V lost 0 bases, J lost 9 bases, and 9 bases lay in between. CDR1 is LGHDT, CDR2 YNNKEL, per germline (reference sequence).

The V call is TRBV5-8, the J call TRBJ1-2; a possible D gene is TRBD1 (5 bases). CDR1 SGHTS and CDR2 YDEGEE come from the germline V gene. V was trimmed by 4 bases and J by 8 bases, leaving 24 bases between them. The CDR3 has 16 residues. In DNA form, the CDR3 reads TGTGCCAGCAGCCCCCTAAAGTCCCGGGGGAGTGGAGGCTACACCTTC. It codes for CASSPLKSRGSGGYTF.

The chain recombines TRBV28 with TRBJ2-7; 8 bases are shared with TRBD2. Germline CDR1 MDHEN, CDR2 SYDVKM. The ends lost 3 bases at V and 0 bases at J; junction bases unmatched: 7. The CDR3 is 16 residues long. The CDR3 nucleotides are TGTGCCAGCAGTTTTCCCGCTCGGGGGGGCTCCTACGAGCAGTACTTC. It translates to CASSFPARGGSYEQYF.

The chain carries TRBV2 and TRBJ1-5; D might be TRBD1 (6 bases). Germline V gene lookup returns CDR1 SNHLY and CDR2 FYNNEI. The CDR3 runs 13 residues. V was clipped by 3 bases and J by 7 bases, with 10 bases between them. The chain's CDR3 is CASSEGAWQPQHF. The CDR3 bases are TGTGCCAGCAGTGAGGGGGCCTGGCAGCCCCAGCATTTT.

A single count supports this clone. J is TRBJ1-2 and V is TRBV28; a weak D match, TRBD1 (6 bases). Trimming took 5 bases from V and 8 from J, leaving 18 bases between them. The CDR3 spans 14 residues. Germline values: CDR1 MDHEN, CDR2 SYDVKM. The CDR3 loop reads CASSPTRGGWGYTF. The DNA of the CDR3 is TGTGCCAGCAGTCCCACGCGGGGGGGCTGGGGCTACACCTTC.

This rearrangement joins TRBV25-1 to TRBJ1-4; D perhaps matches TRBD1 (5 bases). The V gene's germline CDR1 is MGHDK and CDR2 SYGVNS. Trimming pared 3 bases from V and 12 bases from J, leaving 14 bases between. The CDR3 totals 13 residues. The CDR3 sequence: CASSEGRRDELFF. Here the CDR3 DNA reads TGTGCCAGCAGTGAGGGCAGGAGGGACGAACTGTTTTTT.